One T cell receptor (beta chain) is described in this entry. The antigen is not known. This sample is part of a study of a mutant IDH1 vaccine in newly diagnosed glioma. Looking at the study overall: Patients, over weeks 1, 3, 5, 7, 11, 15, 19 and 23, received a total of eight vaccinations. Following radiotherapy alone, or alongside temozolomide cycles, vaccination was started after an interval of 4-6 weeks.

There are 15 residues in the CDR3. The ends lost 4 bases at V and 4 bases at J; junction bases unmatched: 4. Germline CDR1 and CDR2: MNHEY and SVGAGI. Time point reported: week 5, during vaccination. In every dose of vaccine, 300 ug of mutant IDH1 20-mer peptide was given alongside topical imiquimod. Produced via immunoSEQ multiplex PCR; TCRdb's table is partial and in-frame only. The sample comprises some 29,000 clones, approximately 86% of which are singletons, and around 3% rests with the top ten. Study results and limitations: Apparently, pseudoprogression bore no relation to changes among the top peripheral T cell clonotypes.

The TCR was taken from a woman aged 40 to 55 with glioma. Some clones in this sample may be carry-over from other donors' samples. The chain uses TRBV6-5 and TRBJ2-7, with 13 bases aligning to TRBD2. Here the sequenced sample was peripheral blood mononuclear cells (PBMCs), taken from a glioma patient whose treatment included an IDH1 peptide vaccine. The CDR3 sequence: CASSWTSGSRYEQYF. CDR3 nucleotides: TGTGCCAGCAGTTGGACTAGCGGGAGTAGATACGAGCAGTACTTC.